This is a list of T cell receptor beta chains from one sample in a study of blood T cell repertoires in COVID-19. Repertoires were generated with immunoSEQ multiplex PCR, while TCRdb's copy carries only in-frame clones and drops some. The sample has more than 85,000 clones, about four fifths seen once. The material sequenced was peripheral blood. The receptor source for this set is a man older than 75 with acute or convalescent COVID-19. The CDR3 runs from the conserved cysteine through the conserved F or W. D genes are given only for firm matches. Size tells how often a clone was seen (once, few, many) or the class of an expanded clone, and some rows leave it out.

j_gene	abundance	d_gene	v_gene	CDR3aa	CDR3nt
TRBJ2-5	.	TRBD1	TRBV6-5	CASRGTGPQETQYF	TGTGCCAGCAGAGGGACAGGGCCCCAAGAGACCCAGTACTTC
TRBJ2-7	.	.	TRBV12-3/TRBV12-4	CASSLQGRDEQYF	TGTGCCAGCAGTTTGCAGGGGCGGGACGAGCAGTACTTC
TRBJ2-5	.	TRBD1	TRBV2	CASSGQGRETQYF	TGTGCCAGCAGTGGACAGGGGAGAGAGACCCAGTACTTC
TRBJ2-1	.	.	TRBV15	CATSTRQGGYNEQFF	TGTGCCACCAGCACCAGACAGGGAGGCTACAATGAGCAGTTCTTC
TRBJ2-1	.	.	TRBV10-1	CASSWTRSYNEQFF	TGCGCCAGTAGCTGGACACGCTCCTACAATGAGCAGTTCTTC
TRBJ2-1	.	TRBD2	TRBV7-2	CASSLTSGQNPYNEQFF	TGTGCCAGCAGCCTAACTAGCGGGCAAAACCCATACAATGAGCAGTTCTTC
TRBJ2-2	.	TRBD2	TRBV11-2	CASSFSGRLRRTGELFF	TGTGCCAGCAGCTTCAGCGGGAGGTTACGAAGAACCGGGGAGCTGTTTTTT
TRBJ1-4	.	TRBD1	TRBV29-1	CSADRGLKKLFF	TGCAGCGCCGACAGGGGGCTCAAAAAACTGTTTTTT
TRBJ2-1	.	TRBD1	TRBV29-1	CSGTGPLNEQFF	TGCAGCGGGACAGGTCCCCTGAATGAGCAGTTCTTC
TRBJ1-3	.	.	TRBV30	CAWSVTGGSGNTIYF	TGTGCCTGGAGTGTAACCGGGGGCTCTGGAAACACCATATATTTT
TRBJ1-4	.	.	TRBV7-7	CASSSWWQHEKLFF	TGTGCCAGCAGCTCCTGGTGGCAACACGAAAAACTGTTTTTT
TRBJ2-5	.	TRBD1	TRBV10-1	CASSDSRTGVKETQYF	TGCGCCAGCAGTGATAGCCGGACAGGGGTCAAAGAGACCCAGTACTTC
TRBJ2-5	.	TRBD1	TRBV6-5	CASRDQGEETQYF	TGTGCCAGCCGAGACCAGGGGGAAGAGACCCAGTACTTC
TRBJ1-1	few	TRBD1	TRBV3-1/TRBV3-2	CASSQDPYGQGAEAFF	TGTGCCAGCAGCCAAGATCCGTACGGGCAGGGGGCAGAAGCTTTCTTT
TRBJ2-1	.	TRBD2	TRBV5-4	CASSRGLAGYEQFF	TGTGCCAGCAGCCGCGGACTAGCGGGATATGAGCAGTTCTTC
TRBJ2-7	.	.	TRBV5-4	CASSLPAVAAEQYF	TGTGCCAGCAGCTTGCCAGCAGTGGCGGCCGAGCAGTACTTC
TRBJ1-4	.	TRBD1	TRBV6-5	CASSYSPGQSNEKLFF	TGTGCCAGCAGTTACTCCCCGGGACAGAGTAATGAAAAACTGTTTTTT
TRBJ2-7	once	TRBD2	TRBV13	CASSLTGTSGYEQYF	TGTGCCAGCAGCCTAACCGGGACTAGCGGCTACGAGCAGTACTTC
TRBJ1-1	.	.	TRBV28	CASSSSPQTEAFF	TGTGCCAGCAGTTCGTCTCCCCAGACTGAAGCTTTCTTT
TRBJ1-5	.	.	TRBV28	CASRPDIGNQPQHF	TGTGCCAGCAGGCCTGACATTGGCAATCAGCCCCAGCATTTT
TRBJ2-5	.	TRBD1	TRBV10-3	CAISEGTASQETQYF	TGTGCCATCAGTGAAGGGACAGCCTCTCAAGAGACCCAGTACTTC
TRBJ2-2	few	TRBD2	TRBV4-3	CASSPIVGGVAGELFF	TGCGCCAGCAGCCCCATAGTCGGGGGGGTGGCCGGGGAGCTGTTTTTT
TRBJ1-1	.	TRBD1	TRBV28	CASSRTGEAFF	TGTGCCAGCAGTCGGACAGGTGAAGCTTTCTTT
TRBJ1-5	.	TRBD1	TRBV9	CASSSGQAPGNQPQHF	TGTGCCAGCAGCTCCGGACAGGCCCCGGGGAATCAGCCCCAGCATTTT
TRBJ2-1	.	.	TRBV21-1	CDNSPSGNSGIRDEQFF	TGTGATAACTCCCCAAGCGGGAATAGCGGGATTAGGGATGAGCAGTTCTTC
TRBJ1-6	once	.	TRBV30	CAWSVGQRNSPLHF	TGTGCCTGGAGTGTCGGACAGAGAAATTCACCCCTCCACTTT
TRBJ2-7	.	TRBD1	TRBV28	CASNHPTGPPYEQYF	TGTGCCAGCAACCATCCGACAGGGCCACCCTACGAGCAGTACTTC
TRBJ1-2	once	.	TRBV19	CAISESGNYGYTF	TGTGCCATAAGCGAGAGTGGCAACTATGGCTACACCTTC
TRBJ2-7	.	.	TRBV2	CASSQQTPPYEQYF	TGTGCCAGCAGCCAACAGACACCTCCCTACGAGCAGTACTTC
TRBJ2-7	.	.	TRBV18	CASSTGRMDYEQYF	TGTGCCAGCTCGACAGGGAGGATGGACTACGAGCAGTACTTC